The entry below describes one T cell receptor (beta chain). Its antigen remains unknown. Terminally differentiated effector memory CD45RA+ cells were excluded by CCR7 positive selection of CD45RO-negative cells. The healthy adult donors were HIV-negative and reported no recent acute infections or vaccinations. The CDR3 is 17 amino acids. The data derive from a study of shared clonotypes between healthy human individuals. Findings and limits, study-wide: Relative to memory subsets, naive subsets generally showed larger estimated richness.

Clones were read by immunoSEQ multiplex PCR, and TCRdb kept only the in-frame ones, dropping some. The data show about 2 million clones, with approximately 94% seen just once and 1% to 1.5% held by the top ten. The sample was naive CD8+ T cells sorted from blood. V and J are TRBV12-2 and TRBJ1-1; the table assigns TRBD1, which was not confirmed against the DNA. TRBV12-2 is termed a pseudogene. This sequence was found in a man aged 18 to 30 in good health. This chain's CDR3 is CASRFLTPDRGRDEAFF. CDR3 nucleotides: TGTGCAAGTCGCTTCCTAACACCGGACAGGGGGAGGGATGAAGCTTTCTTT.